This T cell receptor beta chain was profiled in a study of immune evolution from preneoplasia to lung adenocarcinoma. Libraries were prepared by immunoSEQ multiplex PCR; TCRdb keeps only in-frame clonotypes and omits some of them. This sample has more than 12,000 clones; around 84% occur once, and the top ten carry 2.5% to 3.5%. Per germline, CDR1 SGHTA and CDR2 FQGNSA. The trim removed 5 bases at V and 1 base at J, leaving 4 bases unmatched. The CDR3 contains 16 residues. The sequenced sample was FFPE minimally invasive lung adenocarcinoma tissue. The chain carries TRBV7-2 and TRBJ2-2; 10 bases are a match to TRBD2. This receptor was obtained from a person between 60 and 79 years old with lung adenocarcinoma. The CDR3 DNA reads as TGTGCCAGCAGCCGGCTAGCGGGGGTGAACACCGGGGAGCTGTTTTTT. Translated: CASSRLAGVNTGELFF.